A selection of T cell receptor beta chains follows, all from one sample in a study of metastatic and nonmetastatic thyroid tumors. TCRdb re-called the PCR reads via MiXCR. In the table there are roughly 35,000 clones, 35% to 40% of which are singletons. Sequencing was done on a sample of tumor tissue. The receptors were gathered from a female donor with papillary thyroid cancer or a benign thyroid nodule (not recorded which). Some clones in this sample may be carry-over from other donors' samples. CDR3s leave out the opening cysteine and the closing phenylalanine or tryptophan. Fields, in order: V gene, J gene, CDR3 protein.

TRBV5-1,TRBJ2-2,ASSLVDRGYTGELF
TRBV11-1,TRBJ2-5,ASSRDTYQETQY
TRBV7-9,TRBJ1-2,ASSSQAYGYT
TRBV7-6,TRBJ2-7,ASSLARGDYEQY
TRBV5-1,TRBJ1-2,ASSSGQPYGYT
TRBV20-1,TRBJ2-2,SANPTGADTGELF
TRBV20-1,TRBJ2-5,SARDSSSGDQAETQY
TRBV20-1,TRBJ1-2,SPANYGYT
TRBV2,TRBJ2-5,ASSGETQY
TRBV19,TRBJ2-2,ASSRADANTGELF
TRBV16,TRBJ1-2,ASSQAGVGYT
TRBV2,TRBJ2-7,ASSEQGPRGEQY
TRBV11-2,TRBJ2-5,ASSIGGSQETQY
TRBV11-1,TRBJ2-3,ASSLGVGHRTDTQY
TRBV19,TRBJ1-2,ASTDRLNYGYT
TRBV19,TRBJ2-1,ATGGRGYNEQF
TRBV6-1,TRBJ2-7,ASSPREGPYEQY
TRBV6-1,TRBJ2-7,ASSEGSSGRSYEQY
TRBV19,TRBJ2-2,ASSIDYGGYTGELF
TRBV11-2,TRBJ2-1,ASSFQGADEQF
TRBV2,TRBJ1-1,ASNRGPTGDAF